This is a list of T cell receptor beta chains from one sample in a study of shared clonotypes between healthy human individuals. Repertoires were generated with immunoSEQ multiplex PCR, while TCRdb's copy carries only in-frame clones and drops some. The sample includes 1 million to 1.2 million clones, approximately 80% of them seen just once. Sequenced sample: memory CD4+ T cells from PBMCs. These receptors all come from a man between 18 and 29 years old in good health. Some clones in this sample may be carry-over from other donors' samples. The CDR3 runs from the conserved cysteine through the conserved F or W.

>TRBV5-1
CASGRSGVNTEAFF
>TRBV5-1
CASSLMAPDTQYF
>TRBV7-9
CASSPSGRGAKDGYTF
>TRBV28
CASSTMGWGLGQPQHF
>TRBV27
CASTEADTQYF
>TRBV6-1
CASRTGEGYTF
>TRBV2
CASSAGGFRETQYF
>TRBV28
CASSRPWPTDTQYF
>TRBV29-1
CSVGLAVSYNEQFF
>TRBV28
CASRPGLGDNTGELFF
>TRBV25-1
CASSRQGSTEAFF
>TRBV18
CASSPTATGRYEQYF
>TRBV27
CASKKAGGGTDTQYF
>TRBV4-1
CASSYATAAYNEQFF
>TRBV18
CASSPPSETGELFF
>TRBV29-1
CSVLGGGYTDTQYF
>TRBV4-2
CASSPLGDRAVEGYTF
>TRBV5-1
CASSESTGEQYGYTF
>TRBV9
CASSVGTSGSETQYF
>TRBV11-3
CASSLGLADGADTQYF
>TRBV5-4
CASSSRDSRGTQYF
>TRBV5-5
CASSAGNKGFGELFF
>TRBV30
CAWSVGGSNSPLHF
>TRBV11-2
CASSFRRMGEAFF
>TRBV4-1
CASSPHGVVKIEQYF
>TRBV6-1
CASRKQGMSQPQHF
>TRBV29-1
CSVVAGGYGYTF
>TRBV14
CASSPRGEKLFF
>TRBV6-6
CASTGGEVGNTIYF
>TRBV15
CATSRDRLSGPPGFF
>TRBV7-8
CASSSLGGLYNEQFF
>TRBV2
CASSIVREKLFF
>TRBV7-3
CASSLTVGVWNEQFF
>TRBV7-8
CASSPKREGLGGELFF
>TRBV11-2
CASSLGGAGGWYF
>TRBV28
CASGVPLSGSGEQYF
>TRBV14
CASSQVPGADFYEQYF
>TRBV11-2
CASSTLVRHEQYF
>TRBV7-8
CASSFRDRTPTDTQYF
>TRBV5-4
CASSLVMGGPRGTQYF
>TRBV2
CAMQGEMNTEAFF
>TRBV5-6
CASSPGPTHYEQYF
>TRBV28
CASSVETKRPQHF
>TRBV6-5
CASSYSILPPNTQYF
>TRBV9
CASSVVPDSLRGNTGELFF
>TRBV7-2
CASSLGDSNEKLFF
>TRBV10-2
CASSESLSGGQNEQFF
>TRBV18
CASSPPDARQPQHF
>TRBV7-8
CASSLEGGSSTDTQYF
>TRBV29-1
CSATRPGSYGYTF
>TRBV30
CAWSFSNTGELFF
>TRBV7-3
CASSDGQGRSGYTF
>TRBV6-6
CASRSEQRGYTF
>TRBV7-9
CASSLGGGYYEQYF
>TRBV5-1
CASTNPRGGNTEAFF
>TRBV28
CASRKWGLKQYF
>TRBV5-1
CASSSRGNTGELFF
>TRBV2
CASSRGDRREAFF
>TRBV18
CASSQDIGHTNTEAFF
>TRBV28
CASIPPGRNGYTF